This TCR beta chain was documented in a study of control samples from healthy donors and cancer patients. The assay was immunoSEQ multiplex PCR, and TCRdb's table has in-frame clones only and misses some. There are roughly 370,000 clones in the sample; approximately 92% occur only once, and more than 6% lies in the top ten. The germline V gene has CDR1 SGHTA and CDR2 FQGNSA. CDR3 length equals 14 residues. The V end was cut by 5 bases, the J end by 8 bases, with 15 bases between. Sequencing was performed on PBMCs. The chain carries TRBV7-2 and TRBJ1-4; perhaps TRBD1 as D (6 bases). The TCR sequence derives from a man aged 35-49 years with head and neck cancer. Here the CDR3 DNA reads TGTGCCAGCAGCCTCTTCGGGACACAAGAAAAACTGTTTTTT. It translates to CASSLFGTQEKLFF.